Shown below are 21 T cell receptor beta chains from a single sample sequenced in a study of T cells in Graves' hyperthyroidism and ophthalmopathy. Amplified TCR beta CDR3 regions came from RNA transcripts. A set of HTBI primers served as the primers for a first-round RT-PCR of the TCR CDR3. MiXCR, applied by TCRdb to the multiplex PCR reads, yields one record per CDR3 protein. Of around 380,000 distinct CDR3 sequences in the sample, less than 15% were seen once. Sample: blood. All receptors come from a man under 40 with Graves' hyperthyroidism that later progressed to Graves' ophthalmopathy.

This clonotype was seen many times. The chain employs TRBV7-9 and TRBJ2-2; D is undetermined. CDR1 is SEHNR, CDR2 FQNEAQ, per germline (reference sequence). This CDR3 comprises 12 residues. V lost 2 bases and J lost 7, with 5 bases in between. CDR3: CASSLRDGELFF. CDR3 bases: TGTGCCAGCAGCTTAAGGGACGGGGAGCTGTTTTTT.

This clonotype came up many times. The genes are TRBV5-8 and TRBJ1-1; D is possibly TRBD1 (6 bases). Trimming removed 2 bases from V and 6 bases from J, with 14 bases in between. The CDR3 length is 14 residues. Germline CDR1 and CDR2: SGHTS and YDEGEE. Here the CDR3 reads CASSFNRATPEAFF. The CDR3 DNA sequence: TGTGCCAGCAGCTTCAACAGGGCTACCCCTGAAGCTTTCTTT.

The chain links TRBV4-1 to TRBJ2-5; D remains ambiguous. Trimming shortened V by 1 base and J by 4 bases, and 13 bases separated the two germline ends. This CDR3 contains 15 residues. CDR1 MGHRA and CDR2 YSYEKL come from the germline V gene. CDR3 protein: CASSQGAGIGETQYF. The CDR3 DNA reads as TGCGCCAGCAGCCAAGGGGCCGGAATTGGAGAGACCCAGTACTTC.

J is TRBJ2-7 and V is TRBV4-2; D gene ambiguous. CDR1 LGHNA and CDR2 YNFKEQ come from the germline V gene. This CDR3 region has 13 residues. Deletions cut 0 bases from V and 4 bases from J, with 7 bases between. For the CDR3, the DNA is TGTGCCAGCAGCCAAGACGAACGTTACGAGCAGTACTTC. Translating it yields CASSQDERYEQYF.

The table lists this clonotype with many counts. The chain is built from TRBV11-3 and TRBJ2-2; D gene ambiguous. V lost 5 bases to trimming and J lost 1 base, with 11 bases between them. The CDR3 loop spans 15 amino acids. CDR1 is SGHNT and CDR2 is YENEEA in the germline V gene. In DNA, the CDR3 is TGTGCCAGCAGCCCCCGACTCGAGAACACCGGGGAGCTGTTTTTT. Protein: CASSPRLENTGELFF.

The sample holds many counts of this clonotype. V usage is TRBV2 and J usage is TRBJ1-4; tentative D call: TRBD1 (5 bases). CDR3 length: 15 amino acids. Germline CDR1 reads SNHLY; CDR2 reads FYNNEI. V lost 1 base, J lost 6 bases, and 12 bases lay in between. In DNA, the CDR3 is TGTGCCAGCAGTGAAGGCTCTCAGGGTTATGAAAAACTGTTTTTT. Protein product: CASSEGSQGYEKLFF.

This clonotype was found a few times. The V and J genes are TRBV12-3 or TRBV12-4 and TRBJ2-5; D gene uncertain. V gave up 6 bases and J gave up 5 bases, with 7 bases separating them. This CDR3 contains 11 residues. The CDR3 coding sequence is TGTGCCAGCAGCCAAGACGAGACCCAGTACTTC. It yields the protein CASSQDETQYF.

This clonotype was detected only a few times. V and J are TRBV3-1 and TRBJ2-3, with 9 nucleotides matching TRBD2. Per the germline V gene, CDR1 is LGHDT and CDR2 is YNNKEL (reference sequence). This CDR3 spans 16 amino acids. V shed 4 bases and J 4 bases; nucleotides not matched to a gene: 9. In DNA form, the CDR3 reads TGTGCCAGCAGCCTCAGCCCAGCGGGGGGACCAGATACGCAGTATTTT. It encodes CASSLSPAGGPDTQYF.

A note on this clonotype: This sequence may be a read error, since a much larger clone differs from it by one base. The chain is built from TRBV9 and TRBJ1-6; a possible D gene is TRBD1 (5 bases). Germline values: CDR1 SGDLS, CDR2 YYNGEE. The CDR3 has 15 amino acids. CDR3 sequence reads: CASSTGTEPNSPLHF. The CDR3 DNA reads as TGCGCCAGCAGCACGGGGACGGAACCTAATTCACCCCTCCACTTT.

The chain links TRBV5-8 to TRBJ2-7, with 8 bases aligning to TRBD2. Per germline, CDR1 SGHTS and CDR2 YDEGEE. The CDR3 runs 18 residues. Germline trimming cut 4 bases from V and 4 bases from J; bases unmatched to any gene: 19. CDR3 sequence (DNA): TGTGCCAGCAGCGCCCCCTCGGCGGGGGGCCCCCTTCGTTACGAGCAGTACTTC. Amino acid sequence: CASSAPSAGGPLRYEQYF.

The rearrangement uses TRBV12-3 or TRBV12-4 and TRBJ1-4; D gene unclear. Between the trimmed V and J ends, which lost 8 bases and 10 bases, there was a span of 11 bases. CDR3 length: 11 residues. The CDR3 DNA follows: TGTGCCAGCCTTGTGCGGGGAAAACTGTTTTTT. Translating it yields CASLVRGKLFF.

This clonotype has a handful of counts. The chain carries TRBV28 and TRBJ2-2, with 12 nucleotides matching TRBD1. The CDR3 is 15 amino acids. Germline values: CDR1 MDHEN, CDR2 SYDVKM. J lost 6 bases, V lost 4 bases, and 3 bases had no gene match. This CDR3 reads CASSSGQGAPGELFF. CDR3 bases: TGTGCCAGCAGTTCGGGACAGGGGGCGCCCGGGGAGCTGTTTTTT.

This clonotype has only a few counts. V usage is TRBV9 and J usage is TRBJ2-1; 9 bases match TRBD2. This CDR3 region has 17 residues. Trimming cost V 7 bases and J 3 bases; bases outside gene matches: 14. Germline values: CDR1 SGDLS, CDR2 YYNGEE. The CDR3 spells CASRGSGGGAVYNEQFF. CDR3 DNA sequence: TGTGCCAGCCGCGGTAGCGGCGGGGGGGCCGTCTACAATGAGCAGTTCTTC.

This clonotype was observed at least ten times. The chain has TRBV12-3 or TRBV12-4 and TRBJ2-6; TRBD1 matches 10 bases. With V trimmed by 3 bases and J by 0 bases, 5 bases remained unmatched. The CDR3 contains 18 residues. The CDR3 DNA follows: TGTGCCAGCAGTTTTATGGGACAGGGGTTCTCTGGGGCCAACGTCCTGACTTTC. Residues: CASSFMGQGFSGANVLTF.

The CDR3 coding sequence is TGTGCCAGCTCCCGGGACAGGACCCTCGAGCAGTACTTC. Encoded protein: CASSRDRTLEQYF. The chain combines TRBV14 with TRBJ2-7, with 8 positions matching TRBD1. The junction had 9 bases not matched to a gene; V was cut back by 8 bases and J by 6 bases. Germline assignment: CDR1 SGHDN and CDR2 FVKESK. The CDR3 is 13 amino acids.

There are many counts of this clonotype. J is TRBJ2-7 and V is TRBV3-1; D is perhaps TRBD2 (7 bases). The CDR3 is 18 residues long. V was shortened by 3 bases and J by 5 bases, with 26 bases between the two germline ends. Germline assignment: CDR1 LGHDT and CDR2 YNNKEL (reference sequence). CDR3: CASSQNVLTSSEGDEQYF. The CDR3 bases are TGTGCCAGCAGCCAGAACGTCCTGACTAGCAGCGAGGGGGACGAGCAGTACTTC.

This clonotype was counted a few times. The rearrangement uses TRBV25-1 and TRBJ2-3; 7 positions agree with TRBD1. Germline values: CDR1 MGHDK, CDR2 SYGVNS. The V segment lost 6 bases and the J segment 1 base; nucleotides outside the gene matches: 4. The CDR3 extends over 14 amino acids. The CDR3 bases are TGTGCCAGCAGGGCAACAGGGGGCACAGATACGCAGTATTTT. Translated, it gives CASRATGGTDTQYF.

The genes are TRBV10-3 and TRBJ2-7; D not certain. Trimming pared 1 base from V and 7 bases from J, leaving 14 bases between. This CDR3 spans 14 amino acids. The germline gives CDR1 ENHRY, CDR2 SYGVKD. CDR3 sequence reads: CAISEFGPGREQYF. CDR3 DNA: TGTGCCATCAGTGAGTTCGGACCGGGCCGTGAGCAGTACTTC.

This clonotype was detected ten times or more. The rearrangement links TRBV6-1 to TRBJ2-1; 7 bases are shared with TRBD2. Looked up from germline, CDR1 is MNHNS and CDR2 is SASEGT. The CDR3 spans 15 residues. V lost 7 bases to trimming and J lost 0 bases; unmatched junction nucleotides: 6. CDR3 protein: CASNLAGTSYNEQFF. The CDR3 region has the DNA TGTGCCAGCAACTTAGCGGGTACCTCCTACAATGAGCAGTTCTTC.

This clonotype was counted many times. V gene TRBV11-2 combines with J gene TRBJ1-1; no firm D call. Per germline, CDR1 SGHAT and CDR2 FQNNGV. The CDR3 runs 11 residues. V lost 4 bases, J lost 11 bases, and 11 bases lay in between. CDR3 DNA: TGTGCCAGCAGCTCCGGTGGTGGGGCTTTCTTT. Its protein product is CASSSGGGAFF.

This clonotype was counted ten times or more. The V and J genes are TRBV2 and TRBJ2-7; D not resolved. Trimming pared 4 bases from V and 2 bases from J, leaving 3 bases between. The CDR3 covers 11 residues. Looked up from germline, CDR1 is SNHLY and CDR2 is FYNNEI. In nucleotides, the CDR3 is TGTGCCAGCAGTGCACCCTACGAGCAGTACTTC. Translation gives CASSAPYEQYF. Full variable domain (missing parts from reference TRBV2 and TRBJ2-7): EPEVTQTPSHQVTQMGQEVILRCVPISNHLYFYWYRQILGQKVEFLVSFYNNEISEKSEIFDDQFSVERPDGSNFTLKIRSTKLEDSAMYFCASSAPYEQYFGPGTRLTVT.